This T cell receptor beta chain comes out of a study of blood T cells in healthy people across ages. General study findings and limits: The recorded TCR beta diversity per million T cells decreased in a roughly linear manner with age.

This CDR3 is 17 amino acids long. Trimming took 0 bases from V and 0 from J, leaving 13 bases between them. Germline V gene lookup returns CDR1 LGHNA and CDR2 YNFKEQ. Each sample yielded at least 6 million isolated PBMCs. This clonotype has a handful of counts. Its antigen remains unidentified. With a J-beta primer mix and a sample-barcoded 5' primer, a second PCR ran roughly 6 to 11 cycles. Each of the samples gave a minimum of 3 million paired-end reads that contained CDR3. TCRdb reanalysed the 5' RACE reads using MiXCR and keeps one entry per CDR3 protein. Counted here are hundreds of thousands of distinct CDR3 sequences, roughly two fifths occurring once; the ten biggest clones make up approximately 31%.

The sample consisted of blood. The chain joins TRBV4-2 to TRBJ2-3, with a weak D call TRBD2 (5 bases). This clonotype originated in a man of 80 years or more in good health. CDR3 amino acids: CASSQDSSEGSTDTQYF. In DNA form, the CDR3 reads TGTGCCAGCAGCCAAGATAGCAGCGAGGGTAGCACAGATACGCAGTATTTT.